This T cell receptor (beta chain) emerged from a study of T cells after yellow fever vaccination. On the study more broadly: Fractions containing few cells were prepared with SMART-Seq v4 Ultra Low Input. Notes on the study in general: The study noted that FACS-sorted repertoires could contain abundant clonotypes contaminating from the bulk population. Weaker, the secondary response peaked sooner, at day 5 versus 15.

V was pared by 0 bases and J by 2 bases, with 5 bases of the junction left unmatched. The V gene's germline CDR1 is DFQATT and CDR2 SNEGSKA (reference sequence). The length of the CDR3 is 16 residues. A note on this clonotype: What it recognizes is unknown.

TCRdb recomputed calls from the 5' RACE reads with MiXCR, one row per CDR3 protein. Of 200,000 to 300,000 distinct CDR3 sequences listed, 13% were seen once; the top ten hold 0.4% to 0.55%. The receptor comes from a man younger than 45 who received the YFV17D yellow fever vaccine. The rearrangement joins TRBV20-1 to TRBJ2-1; TRBD2 matches 9 bases. The material was CD4+ T cells sorted from PBMCs, obtained 45 days after the yellow fever booster vaccination. The CDR3 region has the DNA TGCAGTGCTAGAGATCATGCGGGAGGGGCCTACAATGAGCAGTTCTTC. Its protein is CSARDHAGGAYNEQFF.